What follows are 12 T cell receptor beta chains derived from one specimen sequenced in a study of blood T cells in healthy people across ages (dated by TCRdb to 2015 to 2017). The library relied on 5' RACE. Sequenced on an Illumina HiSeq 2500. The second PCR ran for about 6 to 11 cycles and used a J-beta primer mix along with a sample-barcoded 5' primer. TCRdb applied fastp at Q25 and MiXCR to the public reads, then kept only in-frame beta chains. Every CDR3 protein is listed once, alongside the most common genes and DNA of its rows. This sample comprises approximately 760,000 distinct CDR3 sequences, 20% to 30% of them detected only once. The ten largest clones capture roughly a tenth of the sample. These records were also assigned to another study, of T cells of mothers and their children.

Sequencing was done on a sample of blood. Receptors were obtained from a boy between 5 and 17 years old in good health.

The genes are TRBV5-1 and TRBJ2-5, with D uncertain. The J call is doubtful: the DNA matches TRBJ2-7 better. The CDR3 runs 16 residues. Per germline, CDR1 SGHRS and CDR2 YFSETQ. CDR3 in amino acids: CASSLAPFPSSYEQYF. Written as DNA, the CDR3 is TGCGCCAGCAGCTTGGCCCCGTTCCCGAGCTCCTACGAGCAGTACTTC.

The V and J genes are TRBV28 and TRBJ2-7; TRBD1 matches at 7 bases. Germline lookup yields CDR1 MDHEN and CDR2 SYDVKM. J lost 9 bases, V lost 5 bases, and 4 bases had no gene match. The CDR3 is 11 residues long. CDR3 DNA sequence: TGTGCCAGCAGTGACAGGGCCGGGCAGTACTTC. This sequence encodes CASSDRAGQYF.

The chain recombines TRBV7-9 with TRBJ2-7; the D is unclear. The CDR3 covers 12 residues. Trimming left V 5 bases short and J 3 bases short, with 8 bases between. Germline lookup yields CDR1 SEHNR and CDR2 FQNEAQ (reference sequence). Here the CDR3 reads CASSPKVYEQYF. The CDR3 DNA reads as TGTGCCAGCAGCCCAAAAGTCTACGAGCAGTACTTC.

The CDR3: CASSGLFSTDTQYF. The DNA of the CDR3 is TGTGCCAGCAGCGGACTGTTCTCCACAGATACGCAGTATTTT. The chain carries TRBV7-8 and TRBJ2-3; D is perhaps TRBD2 (5 bases). V was clipped by 5 bases and J by 2 bases, with 11 bases between them. This CDR3 has 14 residues. Germline V gene lookup returns CDR1 SGHVS and CDR2 FQNEAQ.

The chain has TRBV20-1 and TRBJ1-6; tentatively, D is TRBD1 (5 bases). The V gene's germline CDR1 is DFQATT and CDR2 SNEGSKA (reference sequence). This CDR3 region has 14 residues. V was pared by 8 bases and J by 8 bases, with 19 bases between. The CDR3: CSPGGINEYSPLHF. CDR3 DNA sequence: TGCAGTCCGGGGGGAATAAATGAATATTCACCCCTCCACTTT.

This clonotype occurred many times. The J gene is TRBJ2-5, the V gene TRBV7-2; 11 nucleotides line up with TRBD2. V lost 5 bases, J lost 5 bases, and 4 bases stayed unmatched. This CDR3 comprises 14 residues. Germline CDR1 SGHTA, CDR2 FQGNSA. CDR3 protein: CASSGSGGVETQYF. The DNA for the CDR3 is TGTGCCAGCAGCGGTAGCGGGGGGGTCGAGACCCAGTACTTC.

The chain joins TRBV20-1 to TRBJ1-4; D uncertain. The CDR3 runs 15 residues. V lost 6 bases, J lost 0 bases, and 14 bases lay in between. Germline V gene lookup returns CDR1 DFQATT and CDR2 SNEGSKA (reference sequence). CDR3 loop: CSARRVGATNEKLFF. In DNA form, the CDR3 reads TGCAGTGCCAGGAGGGTCGGAGCAACTAATGAAAAACTGTTTTTT.

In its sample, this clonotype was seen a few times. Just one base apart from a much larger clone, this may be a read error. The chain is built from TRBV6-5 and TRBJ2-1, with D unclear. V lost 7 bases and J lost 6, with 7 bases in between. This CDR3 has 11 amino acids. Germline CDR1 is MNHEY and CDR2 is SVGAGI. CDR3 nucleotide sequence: TGTGCCAGCATCTGGGGCAATGAGCAGTTCTTC. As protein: CASIWGNEQFF.

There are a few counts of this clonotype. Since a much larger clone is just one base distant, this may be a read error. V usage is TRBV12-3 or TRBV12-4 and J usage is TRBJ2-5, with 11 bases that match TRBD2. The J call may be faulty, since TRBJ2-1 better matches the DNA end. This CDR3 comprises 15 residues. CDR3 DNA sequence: TGTGCCAGCAGCCCCGGGACTAGCGGCGACAATGAGCAGTTCTTC. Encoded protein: CASSPGTSGDNEQFF.

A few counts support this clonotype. The CDR3 loop is CASSVSSGLRDTQYF. Written as DNA, the CDR3 is TGTGCCAGCAGCGTATCTAGCGGCCTCCGAGATACGCAGTATTTT. J is TRBJ2-3 and V is TRBV9; 7 nucleotides match TRBD2. CDR1 and CDR2 (germline): SGDLS, YYNGEE. The CDR3 spans 15 residues. J was trimmed by 5 bases and V by 1 base; bases with no gene match: 7.

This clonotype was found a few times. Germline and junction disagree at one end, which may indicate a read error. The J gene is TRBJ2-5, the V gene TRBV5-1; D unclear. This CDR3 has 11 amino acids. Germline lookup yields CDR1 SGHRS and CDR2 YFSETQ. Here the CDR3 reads CASSLGEAWFF. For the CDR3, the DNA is TGCGCCAGCAGCTTGGGAGAGGCCTGGTTCTTC.

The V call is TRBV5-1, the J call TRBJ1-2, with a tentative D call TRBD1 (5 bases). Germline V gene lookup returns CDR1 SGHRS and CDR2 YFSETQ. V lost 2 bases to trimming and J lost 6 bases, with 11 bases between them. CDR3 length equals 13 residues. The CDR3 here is CASSFGGGDGYTF. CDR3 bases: TGCGCCAGCAGCTTTGGAGGAGGGGATGGCTACACCTTC.